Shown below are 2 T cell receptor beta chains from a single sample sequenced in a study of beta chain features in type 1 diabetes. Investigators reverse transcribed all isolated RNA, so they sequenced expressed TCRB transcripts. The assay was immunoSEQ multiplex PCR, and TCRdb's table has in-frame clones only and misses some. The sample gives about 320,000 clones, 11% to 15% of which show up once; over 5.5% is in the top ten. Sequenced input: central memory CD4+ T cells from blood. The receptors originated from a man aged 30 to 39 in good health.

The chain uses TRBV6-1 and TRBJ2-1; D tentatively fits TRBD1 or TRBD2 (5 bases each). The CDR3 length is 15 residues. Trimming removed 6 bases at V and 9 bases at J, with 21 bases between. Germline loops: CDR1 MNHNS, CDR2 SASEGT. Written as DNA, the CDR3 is TGTGCCAGCAGCCCCCCCAGGGACGGCTACGGTGAGCAGTTCTTC. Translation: CASSPPRDGYGEQFF.

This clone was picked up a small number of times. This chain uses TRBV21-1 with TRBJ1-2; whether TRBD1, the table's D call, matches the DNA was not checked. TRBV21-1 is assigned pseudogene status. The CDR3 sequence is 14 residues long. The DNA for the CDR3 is TGTGCCAGCAGCCCGACAGACACTAACTATGGCTACACCTTC. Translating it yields CASSPTDTNYGYTF.